This is a list of T cell receptor beta chains from one sample in a study of OX40 agonist ivuxolimab in advanced cancers. Generated by immunoSEQ multiplex PCR, the TCRdb table keeps only in-frame clones and is missing some. The sample lists about 16,000 clones, approximately 84% occurring once. Source: CD4+ or CD8+ T cells sorted from blood, taken in a trial of the OX40 agonist ivuxolimab. All receptors derive from an adult with an advanced solid tumor such as melanoma, head and neck, liver or kidney cancer. CDR3s include the opening cysteine and the closing phenylalanine or tryptophan. D genes are given only for firm matches. For some rows the clone size is stated as once, few or many, or as a class when expanded; others skip it.

d_call: .
clone_size: few
j_call: TRBJ1-2
v_call: TRBV28
cdr3_nt: TGTGCCAGCAGCCCACGGGGGGCAGGTGGCTACACCTTC
cdr3_aa: CASSPRGAGGYTF

d_call: TRBD2
clone_size: once
j_call: TRBJ2-7
v_call: TRBV5-4
cdr3_nt: TGTGCCAGCAGCGTACTAGCGGGAGGGCCTTTCAACGAGCAGTACTTC
cdr3_aa: CASSVLAGGPFNEQYF

d_call: TRBD1
clone_size: medium-sized
j_call: TRBJ2-7
v_call: TRBV13
cdr3_nt: TGTGCCAGCAGCGAGTTCGAAAGCCCCGGGACAGAATACGAGCAGTACTTC
cdr3_aa: CASSEFESPGTEYEQYF

d_call: .
clone_size: .
j_call: TRBJ2-1
v_call: TRBV2
cdr3_nt: TGTGCCAGCAGTGATATAGTCTCCTACAATGAGCAGTTCTTC
cdr3_aa: CASSDIVSYNEQFF

d_call: .
clone_size: once
j_call: TRBJ1-2
v_call: TRBV9
cdr3_nt: TGTGCCAGCAGCGAAGAATACAGCCACCATGCTAACTATGGCTACACCTTC
cdr3_aa: CASSEEYSHHANYGYTF

d_call: .
clone_size: .
j_call: TRBJ1-1
v_call: TRBV5-5
cdr3_nt: TGTGCCAGCAACCTGGGGGGGTTGAACACTGAAGCTTTCTTT
cdr3_aa: CASNLGGLNTEAFF

d_call: TRBD2
clone_size: .
j_call: TRBJ2-7
v_call: TRBV27
cdr3_nt: TGTGCCAGCAGTCTTAGCGGGACTGCGGGCGAGCAGTACTTC
cdr3_aa: CASSLSGTAGEQYF

d_call: .
clone_size: few
j_call: TRBJ2-7
v_call: TRBV19
cdr3_nt: TGTGCCAGTAGACCCAATGGGGGCCACGAGCAGTACTTC
cdr3_aa: CASRPNGGHEQYF

d_call: .
clone_size: .
j_call: TRBJ2-5
v_call: TRBV15
cdr3_nt: TGTGCCACAGAGGGGGACCAAGAGACCCAGTACTTC
cdr3_aa: CATEGDQETQYF

d_call: TRBD1
clone_size: .
j_call: TRBJ1-2
v_call: TRBV29-1
cdr3_nt: TGCAGCGTATTACCTAGGACAGGGCGCGGCTACACCTTC
cdr3_aa: CSVLPRTGRGYTF

d_call: TRBD1
clone_size: .
j_call: TRBJ2-1
v_call: TRBV29-1
cdr3_nt: TGCAGCGTTCTAGACAGGGATAATGAGCAGTTCTTC
cdr3_aa: CSVLDRDNEQFF

d_call: .
clone_size: .
j_call: TRBJ2-1
v_call: TRBV2
cdr3_nt: TGTGCCACCCTGAGGGGAGATACTCCTTACAATGAGCAGTTCTTC
cdr3_aa: CATLRGDTPYNEQFF

d_call: .
clone_size: .
j_call: TRBJ1-1
v_call: TRBV5-1
cdr3_nt: TGCGCCAGCAGCTTGGCCAATTCATTGAACACTGAAGCTTTCTTT
cdr3_aa: CASSLANSLNTEAFF

d_call: .
clone_size: .
j_call: TRBJ1-1
v_call: TRBV7-2
cdr3_nt: TGTGCCAGCAACCCCGGAGGGGCTGGGACTGAAGCTTTCTTT
cdr3_aa: CASNPGGAGTEAFF

d_call: .
clone_size: .
j_call: TRBJ1-4
v_call: TRBV10-3
cdr3_nt: TGTGCCATCAAGGAGGGGGGCAACCCAACTAATGAAAAACTGTTTTTT
cdr3_aa: CAIKEGGNPTNEKLFF

d_call: .
clone_size: .
j_call: TRBJ2-2
v_call: TRBV19
cdr3_nt: TGTGCCAGTAGAGTAGGCCACCTAGGCGGGGAGCTGTTTTTT
cdr3_aa: CASRVGHLGGELFF

d_call: .
clone_size: .
j_call: TRBJ2-2
v_call: TRBV11-3
cdr3_nt: TGTGCCAGCAGCCCCCGACTGGGCCGGGAGCTGTTTTTT
cdr3_aa: CASSPRLGRELFF

d_call: .
clone_size: .
j_call: TRBJ2-5
v_call: TRBV9
cdr3_nt: TGTGCCAGCAGCGTAGCTCCAGGGCAGGAGACCCAGTACTTC
cdr3_aa: CASSVAPGQETQYF

d_call: TRBD2
clone_size: .
j_call: TRBJ2-1
v_call: TRBV7-9
cdr3_nt: TGTGCCAGCAGCATCCCGGGACTAGCTACAGACAATGAGCAGTTCTTC
cdr3_aa: CASSIPGLATDNEQFF

d_call: TRBD1
clone_size: .
j_call: TRBJ1-2
v_call: TRBV6-5
cdr3_nt: TGTGCCAGCAGACCTTTAGGGGGCGACTATGGCTACACCTTC
cdr3_aa: CASRPLGGDYGYTF

d_call: .
clone_size: .
j_call: TRBJ2-7
v_call: TRBV27
cdr3_nt: TGTGCCAGCAGTCCCATTCGCGCGAGGAACGAGCAGTACTTC
cdr3_aa: CASSPIRARNEQYF

d_call: TRBD1
clone_size: .
j_call: TRBJ1-5
v_call: TRBV6-4
cdr3_nt: TGTGCCAGCAGTGACAATACGACTAGGGACAGGGCCATCAATCAGCCCCAGCATTTT
cdr3_aa: CASSDNTTRDRAINQPQHF

d_call: .
clone_size: few
j_call: TRBJ2-1
v_call: TRBV2
cdr3_nt: TGTGCCAGCAGTGATTACAATGAGCAGTTCTTC
cdr3_aa: CASSDYNEQFF

d_call: .
clone_size: .
j_call: TRBJ2-7
v_call: TRBV30
cdr3_nt: TGTGCCTGGAGGGAGAGGGCAGCCGGACGCTACGAGCAGTACTTC
cdr3_aa: CAWRERAAGRYEQYF

d_call: .
clone_size: .
j_call: TRBJ2-2
v_call: TRBV28
cdr3_nt: TGTGCCAGCGGACGGGCAGGGGAGGTCACCGGGGAGCTGTTTTTT
cdr3_aa: CASGRAGEVTGELFF

d_call: TRBD2
clone_size: .
j_call: TRBJ2-7
v_call: TRBV15
cdr3_nt: TGTGCCACCAGCAGAGTTCTCGGACTAGCGGGGTACGAGCAGTACTTC
cdr3_aa: CATSRVLGLAGYEQYF

d_call: .
clone_size: .
j_call: TRBJ2-7
v_call: TRBV7-2
cdr3_nt: TGTGCCAGCAGCCCAAGGCCCCCCGAGCAGTACTTC
cdr3_aa: CASSPRPPEQYF

d_call: .
clone_size: .
j_call: TRBJ2-7
v_call: TRBV19
cdr3_nt: TGTGCCAGTAGTTATGGGGTTGTGGGCGAGCAGTACTTC
cdr3_aa: CASSYGVVGEQYF

d_call: TRBD1
clone_size: .
j_call: TRBJ1-1
v_call: TRBV5-6
cdr3_nt: TGTGCCAGCAGCGTGTCCGGGACAGTCCCTAACACTGAAGCTTTCTTT
cdr3_aa: CASSVSGTVPNTEAFF

d_call: TRBD2
clone_size: .
j_call: TRBJ2-7
v_call: TRBV6-1
cdr3_nt: TGTGCCAGCAGTGGGGGGACTATAGCCTACGAGCAGTACTTC
cdr3_aa: CASSGGTIAYEQYF

d_call: .
clone_size: .
j_call: TRBJ2-3
v_call: TRBV7-2
cdr3_nt: TGTGCCAGCAGCCCCGGGCCGCCTTCACAGATGGAAGAGGATACGCAGTATTTT
cdr3_aa: CASSPGPPSQMEEDTQYF

d_call: .
clone_size: .
j_call: TRBJ2-2
v_call: TRBV5-1
cdr3_nt: TGCGCCAGCAGCTTCGTCGGGCAGGCTGGCGGGGAGCTGTTTTTT
cdr3_aa: CASSFVGQAGGELFF

d_call: .
clone_size: few
j_call: TRBJ2-7
v_call: TRBV27
cdr3_nt: TGTGCCAGCAGTTTATCGGAAAGGCTTCTTGGGTACGAGCAGTACTTC
cdr3_aa: CASSLSERLLGYEQYF

d_call: .
clone_size: .
j_call: TRBJ2-4
v_call: TRBV21-1
cdr3_nt: TGTGCCAGCAGCAAAGTGGGACACCTAAACATTCAGTACTTC
cdr3_aa: CASSKVGHLNIQYF

d_call: .
clone_size: .
j_call: TRBJ2-5
v_call: TRBV7-9
cdr3_nt: TGTGCCAGCAGCCAAAACCAGGGGAGGGAGACCCAGTACTTC
cdr3_aa: CASSQNQGRETQYF

d_call: .
clone_size: .
j_call: TRBJ2-3
v_call: TRBV18
cdr3_nt: TGTGCCAGCTCACCACATCCCCCAGCCACAGATACGCAGTATTTT
cdr3_aa: CASSPHPPATDTQYF

d_call: TRBD2
clone_size: .
j_call: TRBJ2-2
v_call: TRBV2
cdr3_nt: TGTGCCAGGGGACTAGCGGGAGCGTTTGGAGGTGCCGGGGAGCTGTTTTTT
cdr3_aa: CARGLAGAFGGAGELFF

d_call: .
clone_size: .
j_call: TRBJ1-1
v_call: TRBV6-1
cdr3_nt: TGTGCCAGCGGTCTCCCCCTGGACGTAAACACTGAAGCTTTCTTT
cdr3_aa: CASGLPLDVNTEAFF

d_call: TRBD2
clone_size: .
j_call: TRBJ2-3
v_call: TRBV27
cdr3_nt: TGTGCCAGCAGTTTATCGATTCCAGGGGCGGGAGGGACAGATACGCAGTATTTT
cdr3_aa: CASSLSIPGAGGTDTQYF

d_call: .
clone_size: .
j_call: TRBJ2-7
v_call: TRBV4-1
cdr3_nt: TGCGCCAGCAGCCAAGTACAGGACTCCTACGAGCAGTACTTC
cdr3_aa: CASSQVQDSYEQYF

d_call: .
clone_size: once
j_call: TRBJ2-7
v_call: TRBV5-4
cdr3_nt: TGTGCCAGCAGCTTTTCAAGCGATTCCTCCTACGAGCAGTACTTC
cdr3_aa: CASSFSSDSSYEQYF

d_call: .
clone_size: .
j_call: TRBJ2-7
v_call: TRBV19
cdr3_nt: TGTGCCAGTAGTACCCCCGGGCCTTTTTACGAGCAGTACTTC
cdr3_aa: CASSTPGPFYEQYF

d_call: .
clone_size: .
j_call: TRBJ1-2
v_call: TRBV19
cdr3_nt: TGTGCCAGTAGTATATCGGCGCTAGGCTACACCTTC
cdr3_aa: CASSISALGYTF

d_call: .
clone_size: .
j_call: TRBJ2-7
v_call: TRBV30
cdr3_nt: TGTGCCTGGAATGACCCCTATGGGGGATCGGCGTTTGAGCAGTACTTC
cdr3_aa: CAWNDPYGGSAFEQYF

d_call: TRBD1
clone_size: .
j_call: TRBJ1-2
v_call: TRBV15
cdr3_nt: TGTGCCACCAGCAGGACCAGGGGGTACTCTAACTATGGCTACACCTTC
cdr3_aa: CATSRTRGYSNYGYTF

d_call: .
clone_size: .
j_call: TRBJ2-2
v_call: TRBV6-1
cdr3_nt: TGTGCCAGCAGTGAGGAGGAAGGCGGGGAGCTGTTTTTT
cdr3_aa: CASSEEEGGELFF

d_call: TRBD2
clone_size: .
j_call: TRBJ2-7
v_call: TRBV13
cdr3_nt: TGTGCCAGCAGCTCATACTCGGGACTAGCGGGAGTCGCCTACGAGCAGTACTTC
cdr3_aa: CASSSYSGLAGVAYEQYF

d_call: .
clone_size: .
j_call: TRBJ2-7
v_call: TRBV5-5
cdr3_nt: TGTGCCAGCAGCTTGGGAACAGGGACCGAGCAGTACTTC
cdr3_aa: CASSLGTGTEQYF

d_call: .
clone_size: once
j_call: TRBJ1-2
v_call: TRBV4-3
cdr3_nt: TGCGCCAGCAGCCAAACCCTGGTGACTAACTATGGCTACACCTTC
cdr3_aa: CASSQTLVTNYGYTF

d_call: .
clone_size: .
j_call: TRBJ2-6
v_call: TRBV29-1
cdr3_nt: TGCAGCGTCCTCGATCCGACCAACGTCCTGACTTTC
cdr3_aa: CSVLDPTNVLTF

d_call: TRBD2
clone_size: .
j_call: TRBJ2-7
v_call: TRBV9
cdr3_nt: TGTGCCAGCACCAAGGGAGGGGATTCCTCCTACGAGCAGTACTTC
cdr3_aa: CASTKGGDSSYEQYF